A selection of T cell receptor beta chains follows, all from one sample in a study of cytomegalovirus exposure and HLA in healthy donors. Assay: immunoSEQ multiplex PCR; the TCRdb copy retains only in-frame clones and omits some. The sample yields 150,000 or so clones, around two thirds seen once. The sequenced sample consisted of PBMCs. The receptors shown here come from a young woman in good health and CMV-seronegative. The CDR3 runs from the conserved cysteine through the conserved F or W. Each record gives: D gene, V gene, J gene, clone size, CDR3 protein, CDR3 DNA. D genes are given only for firm matches. Clone size is not always given. Where it is, it says once, few, many or a class for expanded clones.

d_gene: .
v_gene: TRBV28
j_gene: TRBJ1-2
abundance: .
CDR3aa: CASSSIRGHKFYGYTF
CDR3nt: TGTGCCAGCAGTTCGATCCGGGGACATAAGTTCTATGGCTACACCTTC

d_gene: .
v_gene: TRBV9
j_gene: TRBJ2-5
abundance: few
CDR3aa: CARKLAPGPELQETQYF
CDR3nt: TGTGCCCGCAAACTAGCCCCGGGGCCCGAATTACAAGAGACCCAGTACTTC

d_gene: .
v_gene: TRBV7-2
j_gene: TRBJ2-5
abundance: .
CDR3aa: CASSLDRAPGKTQYF
CDR3nt: TGTGCCAGCAGCTTAGACAGGGCCCCCGGGAAGACCCAGTACTTC

d_gene: .
v_gene: TRBV7-9
j_gene: TRBJ1-5
abundance: .
CDR3aa: CASSFAGADNQPQHF
CDR3nt: TGTGCCAGCAGCTTTGCGGGGGCAGACAATCAGCCCCAGCATTTT

d_gene: .
v_gene: TRBV2
j_gene: TRBJ2-3
abundance: once
CDR3aa: CASSTGLTGTDTQYF
CDR3nt: TGTGCCAGCAGTACAGGATTAACGGGCACAGATACGCAGTATTTT

d_gene: TRBD1
v_gene: TRBV10-3
j_gene: TRBJ2-1
abundance: few
CDR3aa: CAISDGNRGSSYNEQFF
CDR3nt: TGTGCCATCAGTGATGGGAACAGGGGGAGCTCCTACAATGAGCAGTTCTTC

d_gene: .
v_gene: TRBV28
j_gene: TRBJ2-7
abundance: .
CDR3aa: CASSLREYEQYF
CDR3nt: TGTGCCAGCAGTTTGAGGGAATACGAGCAGTACTTC

d_gene: TRBD2
v_gene: TRBV2
j_gene: TRBJ2-5
abundance: .
CDR3aa: CASQWEASGTETQYF
CDR3nt: TGTGCCAGCCAGTGGGAGGCTAGCGGGACAGAGACCCAGTACTTC

d_gene: TRBD1
v_gene: TRBV5-6
j_gene: TRBJ1-3
abundance: .
CDR3aa: CASSGGTGDFGGGNTIYF
CDR3nt: TGTGCCAGCAGCGGCGGGACAGGGGATTTTGGGGGTGGAAACACCATATATTTT

d_gene: TRBD1
v_gene: TRBV9
j_gene: TRBJ1-4
abundance: .
CDR3aa: CASSVGTGINNEKLFF
CDR3nt: TGTGCCAGCAGCGTGGGGACAGGGATTAATAATGAAAAACTGTTTTTT

d_gene: .
v_gene: TRBV5-8
j_gene: TRBJ1-5
abundance: .
CDR3aa: CASSLVSGTTSNQPQHF
CDR3nt: TGTGCCAGCAGCTTGGTTTCCGGGACAACTAGCAATCAGCCCCAGCATTTT

d_gene: TRBD2
v_gene: TRBV15
j_gene: TRBJ2-1
abundance: .
CDR3aa: CATSISGTSSPSMQFF
CDR3nt: TGTGCCACCAGCATCTCCGGGACTAGCTCACCGAGTATGCAGTTCTTC

d_gene: .
v_gene: TRBV19
j_gene: TRBJ1-6
abundance: few
CDR3aa: CASSIAWDTNSPLHF
CDR3nt: TGTGCCAGTAGTATAGCCTGGGACACCAATTCACCCCTCCACTTT

d_gene: .
v_gene: TRBV29-1
j_gene: TRBJ2-2
abundance: .
CDR3aa: CSVESQLNTGELFF
CDR3nt: TGCAGCGTTGAATCGCAGTTGAACACCGGGGAGCTGTTTTTT

d_gene: TRBD1
v_gene: TRBV19
j_gene: TRBJ1-5
abundance: medium-sized
CDR3aa: CASTGGQGLSQPQHF
CDR3nt: TGTGCCAGTACCGGAGGACAGGGGTTAAGTCAGCCCCAGCATTTT

d_gene: TRBD1
v_gene: TRBV7-2
j_gene: TRBJ1-3
abundance: .
CDR3aa: CASSLRGQGAGNTIYF
CDR3nt: TGTGCCAGCAGCTTAAGGGGACAGGGAGCAGGAAACACCATATATTTT

d_gene: .
v_gene: TRBV27
j_gene: TRBJ2-2
abundance: .
CDR3aa: CASMPAGTGELFF
CDR3nt: TGTGCCAGCATGCCCGCAGGGACCGGGGAGCTGTTTTTT

d_gene: .
v_gene: TRBV5-6
j_gene: TRBJ1-2
abundance: .
CDR3aa: CASSLTRNYGYTF
CDR3nt: TGTGCCAGCAGCTTAACAAGAAACTATGGCTACACCTTC

d_gene: .
v_gene: TRBV25-1
j_gene: TRBJ2-5
abundance: .
CDR3aa: CASREGQTQYF
CDR3nt: TGTGCCAGCAGGGAGGGACAGACCCAGTACTTC

d_gene: TRBD1
v_gene: TRBV11-2
j_gene: TRBJ1-2
abundance: .
CDR3aa: CASSLGAGTGYGYTF
CDR3nt: TGTGCCAGCAGCTTAGGCGCCGGGACAGGATACGGCTACACCTTC

d_gene: TRBD1
v_gene: TRBV28
j_gene: TRBJ1-5
abundance: .
CDR3aa: CASSPPGGWQPQHF
CDR3nt: TGTGCCAGCAGTCCCCCAGGGGGCTGGCAGCCCCAGCATTTT

d_gene: .
v_gene: TRBV25-1
j_gene: TRBJ1-5
abundance: .
CDR3aa: CASSFQAIPNQPQHF
CDR3nt: TGTGCCAGCAGTTTCCAAGCGATACCCAATCAGCCCCAGCATTTT

d_gene: .
v_gene: TRBV7-9
j_gene: TRBJ1-5
abundance: few
CDR3aa: CASSLGAYSNQPQHF
CDR3nt: TGTGCCAGCAGCTTAGGCGCTTATAGCAATCAGCCCCAGCATTTT

d_gene: .
v_gene: TRBV7-2
j_gene: TRBJ2-5
abundance: .
CDR3aa: CASSLGSRAGQETQYF
CDR3nt: TGTGCCAGCAGCTTAGGTAGTCGTGCGGGACAAGAGACCCAGTACTTC

d_gene: .
v_gene: TRBV2
j_gene: TRBJ2-1
abundance: .
CDR3aa: CASSEVDSYNEQFF
CDR3nt: TGTGCCAGCAGTGAGGTGGACTCCTACAATGAGCAGTTCTTC

d_gene: TRBD2
v_gene: TRBV7-9
j_gene: TRBJ2-2
abundance: once
CDR3aa: CASSLAIAGGWRTGELFF
CDR3nt: TGTGCCAGCAGCTTAGCGATAGCGGGAGGTTGGCGCACCGGGGAGCTGTTTTTT

d_gene: .
v_gene: TRBV4-1
j_gene: TRBJ1-3
abundance: .
CDR3aa: CASSQGRLTFSGNTIYF
CDR3nt: TGCGCCAGCAGCCAGGGCCGCTTAACCTTCTCTGGAAACACCATATATTTT

d_gene: TRBD1
v_gene: TRBV7-9
j_gene: TRBJ1-3
abundance: .
CDR3aa: CASSHGQGAGNTIYF
CDR3nt: TGTGCCAGCAGTCACGGACAGGGTGCTGGAAACACCATATATTTT

d_gene: .
v_gene: TRBV29-1
j_gene: TRBJ1-1
abundance: .
CDR3aa: CSVGEGGTEAFF
CDR3nt: TGCAGCGTTGGGGAGGGGGGGACTGAAGCTTTCTTT

d_gene: .
v_gene: TRBV2
j_gene: TRBJ2-2
abundance: .
CDR3aa: CASTGGLNTGELFF
CDR3nt: TGTGCCAGCACTGGAGGACTAAACACCGGGGAGCTGTTTTTT

d_gene: .
v_gene: TRBV28
j_gene: TRBJ1-5
abundance: few
CDR3aa: CASSQLSGGNQPQHF
CDR3nt: TGTGCCAGCAGTCAACTGTCAGGGGGCAATCAGCCCCAGCATTTT

d_gene: .
v_gene: TRBV28
j_gene: TRBJ2-6
abundance: once
CDR3aa: CASSLVGGRQAGANVLTF
CDR3nt: TGTGCCAGCAGCTTAGTCGGGGGTCGGCAGGCTGGGGCCAACGTCCTGACTTTC

d_gene: TRBD2
v_gene: TRBV19
j_gene: TRBJ2-1
abundance: .
CDR3aa: CASGGIEDTYNEQFF
CDR3nt: TGTGCCAGCGGGGGGATAGAGGACACCTACAATGAGCAGTTCTTC

d_gene: TRBD2
v_gene: TRBV4-2
j_gene: TRBJ2-1
abundance: .
CDR3aa: CASSKELAGDLNEQFF
CDR3nt: TGTGCCAGCAGCAAGGAACTAGCGGGAGATCTCAATGAGCAGTTCTTC

d_gene: .
v_gene: TRBV9
j_gene: TRBJ1-4
abundance: .
CDR3aa: CASSPGGGAAEKLFF
CDR3nt: TGTGCCAGCAGCCCGGGCGGGGGCGCGGCTGAAAAACTGTTTTTT

d_gene: TRBD1
v_gene: TRBV4-3
j_gene: TRBJ2-3
abundance: .
CDR3aa: CASSHKWTGWQGITDTQYF
CDR3nt: TGCGCCAGCAGCCACAAATGGACAGGGTGGCAGGGGATCACAGATACGCAGTATTTT

d_gene: .
v_gene: TRBV10-1
j_gene: TRBJ2-1
abundance: .
CDR3aa: CASSDSKLEPMQFF
CDR3nt: TGCGCCAGCAGTGACTCAAAACTAGAGCCCATGCAGTTCTTC

d_gene: TRBD1
v_gene: TRBV29-1
j_gene: TRBJ2-7
abundance: once
CDR3aa: CSVEEDRGERYEQYF
CDR3nt: TGCAGCGTTGAAGAGGACAGGGGAGAGCGCTACGAGCAGTACTTC

d_gene: .
v_gene: TRBV29-1
j_gene: TRBJ2-5
abundance: few
CDR3aa: CSVLQGETQYF
CDR3nt: TGCAGCGTACTCCAGGGGGAGACCCAGTACTTC

d_gene: TRBD1
v_gene: TRBV28
j_gene: TRBJ1-2
abundance: .
CDR3aa: CASSLLTGADYGYTF
CDR3nt: TGTGCCAGCAGTTTGCTGACAGGGGCGGACTATGGCTACACCTTC

d_gene: .
v_gene: TRBV10-3
j_gene: TRBJ1-3
abundance: .
CDR3aa: CAIRQRRRLGNTIYF
CDR3nt: TGTGCCATCAGGCAAAGGAGGCGCCTAGGAAACACCATATATTTT

d_gene: .
v_gene: TRBV7-2
j_gene: TRBJ2-7
abundance: .
CDR3aa: CASRQGREVEQYF
CDR3nt: TGTGCCAGCAGACAGGGAAGAGAGGTTGAGCAGTACTTC

d_gene: .
v_gene: TRBV5-1
j_gene: TRBJ2-2
abundance: few
CDR3aa: CASSNLPGSNTGELFF
CDR3nt: TGCGCCAGCAGCAATCTACCGGGTTCGAACACCGGGGAGCTGTTTTTT

d_gene: .
v_gene: TRBV7-7
j_gene: TRBJ2-2
abundance: .
CDR3aa: CASSLGQGFAGELFF
CDR3nt: TGTGCTAGCAGCTTGGGGCAAGGTTTCGCCGGGGAGCTGTTTTTT

d_gene: TRBD1
v_gene: TRBV5-1
j_gene: TRBJ2-1
abundance: .
CDR3aa: CASSPGQGALEQFF
CDR3nt: TGCGCCAGCAGCCCTGGACAGGGGGCATTAGAGCAGTTCTTC

d_gene: .
v_gene: TRBV5-1
j_gene: TRBJ1-1
abundance: few
CDR3aa: CASSLGQLYTEAFF
CDR3nt: TGCGCCAGCAGCTTGGGCCAACTTTACACTGAAGCTTTCTTT

d_gene: TRBD2
v_gene: TRBV9
j_gene: TRBJ2-3
abundance: .
CDR3aa: CASSVELAGFTDTQYF
CDR3nt: TGTGCCAGCAGCGTAGAACTAGCGGGATTCACAGATACGCAGTATTTT

d_gene: .
v_gene: TRBV18
j_gene: TRBJ2-5
abundance: .
CDR3aa: CASSRTYQETQYF
CDR3nt: TGTGCCAGCTCACGCACATACCAAGAGACCCAGTACTTC

d_gene: TRBD1
v_gene: TRBV29-1
j_gene: TRBJ2-5
abundance: once
CDR3aa: CSVVGAGGGETQYF
CDR3nt: TGCAGCGTTGTGGGGGCAGGGGGCGGGGAGACCCAGTACTTC

d_gene: .
v_gene: TRBV7-8
j_gene: TRBJ2-3
abundance: .
CDR3aa: CASSLMQGSDTQYF
CDR3nt: TGTGCCAGCAGCTTAATGCAGGGGTCAGATACGCAGTATTTT

d_gene: .
v_gene: TRBV28
j_gene: TRBJ1-5
abundance: .
CDR3aa: CATSGRGAGQPQHF
CDR3nt: TGTGCCACCAGCGGGCGGGGGGCGGGTCAGCCCCAGCATTTT

d_gene: TRBD2
v_gene: TRBV4-3
j_gene: TRBJ2-3
abundance: .
CDR3aa: CASSQDASGVSTDTQYF
CDR3nt: TGCGCCAGCAGCCAAGATGCTAGCGGGGTTAGCACAGATACGCAGTATTTT

d_gene: .
v_gene: TRBV7-8
j_gene: TRBJ2-5
abundance: .
CDR3aa: CASSSPSEDLDETQYF
CDR3nt: TGTGCCAGCAGCTCCCCATCCGAAGACCTAGATGAGACCCAGTACTTC

d_gene: TRBD1
v_gene: TRBV7-9
j_gene: TRBJ2-7
abundance: .
CDR3aa: CASSLEGTGAYEQYF
CDR3nt: TGTGCCAGCAGCTTAGAGGGGACAGGGGCCTACGAGCAGTACTTC

d_gene: TRBD1
v_gene: TRBV19
j_gene: TRBJ2-1
abundance: .
CDR3aa: CASLDRGYNEQFF
CDR3nt: TGTGCCAGTCTGGACAGGGGCTACAATGAGCAGTTCTTC